These 21 T cell receptor beta chains were sequenced from one sample in a study of vaccination effects on CD4 cells after COVID-19. The antigens these receptors bind are not known. Sequencing followed a ViraFEST assay step that expanded antigen-specific CD4+ T cells with viral peptide pools. Upon completion of about eleven days in culture, CD4+ T cells were isolated. Assay used: immunoSEQ multiplex PCR; TCRdb lists only in-frame clones, some missing. The sample shows 50,000 to 65,000 clones, roughly 80% of them seen only once. The sequencing used CD4+ T cells from PBMCs cultured with HCoV-229E spike peptides, collected before COVID-19 vaccination. The receptor source for this set is a human donor who received a COVID-19 vaccine.

The chain combines TRBV7-9 with TRBJ2-3; D is unresolved. CDR1 and CDR2 (germline): SEHNR, FQNEAQ (reference sequence). The CDR3 spans 15 residues. V lost 2 bases, J lost 1 base, and 10 bases lay in between. The CDR3: CASSLTWSRTDTQYF. The CDR3 DNA follows: TGTGCCAGCAGCTTAACTTGGAGCCGCACAGATACGCAGTATTTT.

The rearrangement uses TRBV4-1 and TRBJ1-1; maybe TRBD1 (6 bases). The CDR3 totals 15 residues. Trimming took 1 base from V and 2 from J, leaving 11 bases between them. CDR1 is MGHRA, CDR2 YSYEKL, per germline. The CDR3 here is CASSQVPGGNTEAFF. The DNA of the CDR3 is TGCGCCAGCAGCCAAGTACCGGGGGGCAACACTGAAGCTTTCTTT.

The rearrangement uses TRBV7-3 and TRBJ2-1, with a tentative D call TRBD2 (5 bases). There are 15 residues in the CDR3. Germline V gene data show CDR1 as SGHTA and CDR2 as FQGTGA. V dropped 7 bases and J dropped 3 bases, with 16 bases sitting between them. This CDR3 reads CASTPLAGGYNEQFF. For the CDR3, the DNA is TGTGCCAGCACGCCCCTCGCGGGCGGCTACAATGAGCAGTTCTTC.

The rearrangement uses TRBV5-1 and TRBJ1-4; D is unresolved. The CDR3 is 14 residues long. Trimming shortened V by 4 bases and J by 4 bases, and 11 bases separated the two germline ends. The germline V gene has CDR1 SGHRS and CDR2 YFSETQ. The CDR3 spells CASSPLLGNEKLFF. The DNA for the CDR3 is TGCGCCAGCAGCCCCCTCCTGGGTAATGAAAAACTGTTTTTT. Full variable domain (rest looked up from reference TRBV5-1 and TRBJ1-4): KAGVTQTPRYLIKTRGQQVTLSCSPISGHRSVSWYQQTPGQGLQFLFEYFSETQRNKGNFPGRFSGRQFSNSRSEMNVSTLELGDSALYLCASSPLLGNEKLFFGSGTQLSVL.

This clone was observed a few times. The rearrangement joins TRBV11-2 to TRBJ2-7; 8 bases match TRBD2. The CDR3 totals 18 residues. CDR1 and CDR2 (germline): SGHAT, FQNNGV. V was pared by 3 bases and J by 0 bases, with 13 bases of the junction left unmatched. CDR3 amino acids: CASSFPWGGGGSSYEQYV. CDR3 bases: TGTGCCAGCAGCTTCCCCTGGGGGGGCGGGGGGTCCTCCTACGAGCAGTACGTC.

This chain joins TRBV7-8 and TRBJ1-2; TRBD1 matches at 7 bases. CDR1 and CDR2 from the germline V gene are SGHVS and FQNEAQ. V shed 5 bases and J 8 bases; nucleotides not matched to a gene: 5. This CDR3 region has 12 residues. The CDR3 loop is CASSDRVGGYTF. CDR3 bases: TGTGCCAGCAGCGACAGGGTGGGCGGCTACACCTTC.

This rearrangement joins TRBV2 to TRBJ2-3; D is unclear. The CDR3 loop spans 13 amino acids. V dropped 5 bases and J dropped 3 bases, with 9 bases sitting between them. Germline V gene sequence: CDR1 SNHLY, CDR2 FYNNEI. The CDR3 sequence: CASSPERTDTQYF. The CDR3 nucleotides are TGTGCCAGCAGTCCGGAGCGAACAGATACGCAGTATTTT.

This chain uses TRBV4-3 with TRBJ2-1, with TRBD1 matching over 7 bases. The junction had 3 bases not matched to a gene; V was cut back by 4 bases and J by 3 bases. This CDR3 is 14 amino acids long. The V gene's germline CDR1 is LGHNA and CDR2 YSLEER. DNA of the CDR3: TGCGCCAGCAGCCTGGACAGGAGCTACAATGAGCAGTTCTTC. It is translated as CASSLDRSYNEQFF.

The J gene is TRBJ1-5, the V gene TRBV19, with 8 bases fitting TRBD1. The CDR3 consists of 16 residues. Germline CDR1 and CDR2: LNHDA and SQIVND (reference sequence). V was pared by 4 bases and J by 0 bases, with 5 bases of the junction left unmatched. The CDR3 protein is CASSTAGTGSNQPQHF. CDR3 nucleotides: TGTGCCAGTAGTACGGCCGGGACAGGTAGCAATCAGCCCCAGCATTTT. Drawing the rest from reference TRBV19 and TRBJ1-5, the complete variable domain is DGGITQSPKYLFRKEGQNVTLSCEQNLNHDAMYWYRQDPGQGLRLIYYSQIVNDFQKGDIAEGYSVSREKKESFPLTVTSAQKNPTAFYLCASSTAGTGSNQPQHFGDGTRLSIL.

The V and J genes are TRBV5-1 and TRBJ1-5; D ambiguous. The germline V gene has CDR1 SGHRS and CDR2 YFSETQ. This CDR3 is built from 14 residues. The V end lost 0 bases, the J end lost 4 bases, and 8 bases lay between the germline ends. CDR3 region: CASSLGQVNQPQHF. DNA of the CDR3: TGCGCCAGCAGCTTGGGGCAGGTTAATCAGCCCCAGCATTTT.

This clone was seen just once. The genes are TRBV10-3 and TRBJ1-1; D not certain. This CDR3 is 15 amino acids long. Germline loops: CDR1 ENHRY, CDR2 SYGVKD. V lost 4 bases and J lost 6, with 18 bases in between. The CDR3 coding sequence is TGTGCCATCAGTGGAGCCCCACCTCACCCCCCTGAAGCTTTCTTT. Protein sequence: CAISGAPPHPPEAFF.

V gene TRBV24-1 combines with J gene TRBJ2-3, with D perhaps TRBD2 (6 bases). The V gene's germline CDR1 is KGHDR and CDR2 SFDVKD. The CDR3 runs to 15 residues. V lost 7 bases and J 4 bases, leaving 17 bases between the germline ends. The CDR3 loop is CATSAVGRIADTQYF. In DNA, the CDR3 is TGTGCCACCAGCGCCGTGGGGAGGATAGCAGATACGCAGTATTTT.

This chain joins TRBV2 and TRBJ2-7; TRBD1 or TRBD2 may be the D gene (5 bases each). V was clipped by 5 bases and J by 2 bases, with 22 bases between them. This CDR3 has 17 amino acids. Germline V gene lookup returns CDR1 SNHLY and CDR2 FYNNEI. The CDR3 loop is CASSRSPGTAMTYEQYV. The CDR3 DNA reads TGTGCCAGCAGTAGAAGCCCCGGGACGGCCATGACCTACGAGCAGTACGTC.

This clone was recorded only once. The V gene is TRBV3-1 (or the pseudogene TRBV3-2), the J gene TRBJ1-1; the D gene is possibly TRBD1 (5 bases). The CDR3 is 13 residues long. The germline V gene encodes CDR1 LGHDT and CDR2 YNNKEL (reference sequence). Trimming took 2 bases from V and 7 from J, leaving 11 bases between them. The CDR3 nucleotides read TGTGCCAGCAGCCAACACGACAGAAGTGAAGCTTTCTTT. Its translation: CASSQHDRSEAFF.

The chain links TRBV5-1 to TRBJ2-4, with D uncertain. This CDR3 region has 13 residues. Trimming took off 0 bases at V and 6 bases at J, with 7 bases between the two ends. CDR1 and CDR2 (germline): SGHRS, YFSETQ. The DNA of the CDR3 is TGCGCCAGCAGCTTGGAGGGCGTAAACATTCAGTACTTC. Translated, it gives CASSLEGVNIQYF. Variable domain in full (rest from reference TRBV5-1 and TRBJ2-4): KAGVTQTPRYLIKTRGQQVTLSCSPISGHRSVSWYQQTPGQGLQFLFEYFSETQRNKGNFPGRFSGRQFSNSRSEMNVSTLELGDSALYLCASSLEGVNIQYFGAGTRLSVL.

The chain couples TRBV28 to TRBJ1-5; D gene ambiguous. V lost 6 bases, J lost 4 bases, and 7 bases lay in between. The length of the CDR3 is 12 residues. CDR1 is MDHEN and CDR2 is SYDVKM in the germline V gene. The CDR3 nucleotides read TGTGCCAGCAGGGTCGGGAATCAGCCCCAGCATTTT. It encodes CASRVGNQPQHF.

The rearrangement uses TRBV5-1 and TRBJ2-3, with TRBD2 matching 10 bases. V lost 4 bases to trimming and J lost 1 base; unmatched junction nucleotides: 12. The CDR3 loop spans 18 amino acids. Germline lookup yields CDR1 SGHRS and CDR2 YFSETQ. The CDR3 loop is CASSRPSGGLRGTDTQYF. The DNA for the CDR3 is TGCGCCAGCAGCCGGCCTAGCGGGGGCCTTCGAGGCACAGATACGCAGTATTTT.

The table lists this clone with a few counts. The CDR3 loop reads CASSFTRLWNYEQYV. The CDR3 region has the DNA TGTGCCAGCAGTTTCACGAGACTCTGGAACTACGAGCAGTACGTC. The V gene is TRBV27, the J gene TRBJ2-7; D gene unclear. V lost 3 bases and J 3 bases, leaving 15 bases between the germline ends. Germline CDR1 MNHEY, CDR2 SMNVEV (reference sequence). The CDR3 extends over 15 amino acids.

V and J are TRBV6-5 and TRBJ1-1, with TRBD1 identical over 9 bases. V dropped 8 bases and J dropped 3; count of bases not matched to a gene: 10. The CDR3 sequence is 15 residues long. Germline V gene data show CDR1 as MNHEY and CDR2 as SVGAGI. CDR3 in DNA: TGTGCCAGCGCCCGGGACAGGGTCTCTCACACTGAAGCTTTCTTT. This gives the protein CASARDRVSHTEAFF.

This clone came up once. V usage is TRBV6-2 or TRBV6-3 and J usage is TRBJ1-4, with a possible D match to TRBD1 (6 bases). The CDR3 is made up of 14 amino acids. Per germline, CDR1 MNHEY and CDR2 SVGEGT. Between the trimmed V and J ends, which lost 4 bases and 8 bases, there was a span of 14 bases. Written as DNA, the CDR3 is TGTGCCAGCAGTTCGGGGGGCGCTGGCGAAAAACTGTTTTTT. It encodes CASSSGGAGEKLFF.

The chain combines TRBV5-1 with TRBJ2-2; 11 positions agree with TRBD2. The trim removed 2 bases at V and 0 bases at J, leaving 3 bases unmatched. CDR3 length: 17 amino acids. Germline lookup yields CDR1 SGHRS and CDR2 YFSETQ. The CDR3 DNA reads TGCGCCAGCAGCTTACTAGCGGGGGTCGCGAACACCGGGGAGCTGTTTTTT. It specifies CASSLLAGVANTGELFF.